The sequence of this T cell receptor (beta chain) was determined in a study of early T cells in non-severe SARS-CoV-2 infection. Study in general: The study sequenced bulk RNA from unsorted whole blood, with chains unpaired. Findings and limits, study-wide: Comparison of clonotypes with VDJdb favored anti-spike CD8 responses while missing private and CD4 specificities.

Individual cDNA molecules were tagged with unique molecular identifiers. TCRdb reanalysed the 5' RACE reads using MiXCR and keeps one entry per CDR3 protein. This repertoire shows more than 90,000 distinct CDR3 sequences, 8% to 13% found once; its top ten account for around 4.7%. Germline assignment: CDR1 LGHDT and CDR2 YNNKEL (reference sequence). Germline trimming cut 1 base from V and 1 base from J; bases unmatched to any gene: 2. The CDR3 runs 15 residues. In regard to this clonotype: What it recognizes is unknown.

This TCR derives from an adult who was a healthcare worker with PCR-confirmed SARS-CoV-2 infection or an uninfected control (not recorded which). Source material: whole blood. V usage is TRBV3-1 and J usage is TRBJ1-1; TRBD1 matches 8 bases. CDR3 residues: CASSQGGQENTEAFF. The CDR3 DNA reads TGTGCCAGCAGCCAAGGGGGACAGGAGAACACTGAAGCTTTCTTT.